The 8 T cell receptor beta chains below come from one sample, sequenced in a study of tumor-infiltrating lymphocytes in oesophageal squamous cell carcinoma. MiXCR was run by TCRdb on the PCR reads, yielding one entry per CDR3 protein. This sample has approximately 10,000 distinct CDR3 sequences; roughly half occur once, and the top ten carry around 20%. The sample consisted of esophageal tumor tissue. The receptors were gathered from a female donor with esophageal squamous cell carcinoma.

V usage is TRBV7-3 and J usage is TRBJ2-7; D may match TRBD1 or TRBD2 (6 bases each). Per the germline V gene, CDR1 is SGHTA and CDR2 is FQGTGA. The germline V and J ends were trimmed by 1 base and 6 bases, with 16 bases remaining between them. CDR3 size: 15 residues. The CDR3 loop reads CASSLNPGAIGEQYF. The CDR3 coding sequence is TGTGCCAGCAGCTTAAATCCGGGGGCGATTGGCGAGCAGTACTTC.

V gene TRBV12-3 or TRBV12-4 combines with J gene TRBJ2-4; D is unclear. Trimming stripped 7 bases from V and 7 bases from J, with 8 bases between. The length of the CDR3 is 11 residues. CDR3 DNA: TGTGCCAGCACCATAAGGAACATTCAGTACTTC. As protein: CASTIRNIQYF.

The chain has TRBV7-3 and TRBJ1-1; maybe TRBD1 (5 bases). The germline gives CDR1 SGHTA, CDR2 FQGTGA. This CDR3 has 13 residues. V was cut by 3 bases and J by 8 bases, with 13 bases left in between. CDR3 coding DNA: TGTGCCAGCAGCTTCGGGGGGTCCGCCGAAGCTTTCTTT. This gives the protein CASSFGGSAEAFF. The whole variable domain, remainder taken from reference TRBV7-3 and TRBJ1-1, is GAGVSQTPSNKVTEKGKYVELRCDPISGHTALYWYRQSLGQGPEFLIYFQGTGAADDSGLPNDRFFAVRPEGSVSTLKIQRTERGDSAVYLCASSFGGSAEAFFGQGTRLTVV.

Concerning this clonotype: Germline and junction disagree at one end, which may indicate a read error. In DNA, the CDR3 is TGTGCCAGCAGCTTAGCAGGGGGCCCTAACGAAAAACTGTTTTTT. It yields the protein CASSLAGGPNEKLFF. The V and J genes are TRBV7-6 and TRBJ1-4; TRBD1 matches at 7 bases. There are 15 residues in the CDR3. Looked up from germline, CDR1 is SGHVS and CDR2 is FNYEAQ. Full variable domain (missing parts from reference TRBV7-6 and TRBJ1-4): GAGVSQSPRYKVTKRGQDVALRCDPISGHVSLYWYRQALGQGPEFLTYFNYEAQQDKSGLPNDRFSAERPEGSISTLTIQRTEQRDSAMYRCASSLAGGPNEKLFFGSGTQLSVL.

The chain carries TRBV10-3 and TRBJ2-6, with D possibly TRBD2 on 6 matching bases. The germline V gene encodes CDR1 ENHRY and CDR2 SYGVKD. This CDR3 spans 17 amino acids. V was pared by 0 bases and J by 0 bases, with 9 bases between. Written as DNA, the CDR3 is TGTGCCATCAGTGAGTCGTTGGGGGGCTCTGGGGCCAACGTCCTGACTTTC. Its protein product is CAISESLGGSGANVLTF.

This clonotype was seen many times. The chain couples TRBV11-2 to TRBJ2-7; 9 nucleotides align to TRBD2. Germline assignment: CDR1 SGHAT and CDR2 FQNNGV. The ends lost 3 bases at V and 3 bases at J; junction bases unmatched: 3. The CDR3 spans 14 residues. The CDR3 nucleotides are TGTGCCAGCAGCTTGGGCGGGAGGGGCTACGAGCAGTACTTC. This sequence encodes CASSLGGRGYEQYF.

Comments on this clonotype: The junction departs from germline at one end; a sequencing error may be responsible. The rearrangement uses TRBV7-3 and TRBJ1-6, with 8 bases identical to TRBD1. This CDR3 region has 14 residues. The germline V gene has CDR1 SGHTA and CDR2 FQGTGA. CDR3: CASSYGQGPYEQYF. The DNA of the CDR3 is TGTGCCAGCAGCTACGGACAGGGTCCCTACGAGCAGTACTTT.

CDR3 coding DNA: TGTGCCAGCAGCTACGGACTAGCGGGATCCAACGAGCAGTACTTC. The encoded protein is CASSYGLAGSNEQYF. V and J are TRBV5-6 and TRBJ2-7; 12 bases align to TRBD2. Germline V gene lookup returns CDR1 SGHDT and CDR2 YYEEEE. The CDR3 extends over 15 amino acids. Trimming cost V 3 bases and J 5 bases; bases outside gene matches: 6.